The 21 T cell receptor beta chains given below trace back to one sample, sequenced in a study of CD4 and CD8 cells across lung adenocarcinoma regions (dated by TCRdb to between 2018 and 2020). To prepare the library, PCR was applied. TCRdb shows the sequencer as HiSeq X Ten. TCRdb's own reprocessing of the public reads used fastp at Q25 and MiXCR and kept productive beta chains. Rows with one shared CDR3 protein collapse into an entry with the most common genes and DNA. In all, the sample holds some 27,000 distinct CDR3 sequences, and around 53% of those were seen once. The ten biggest clones cover under 50% of the sample. Sequencing was carried out using CD8+ T cells from the center of a lung tumor. The cell subset or site label corresponds to: tumor center region. The receptors come from a male donor with lung adenocarcinoma. The CD4 and CD8 labels of this study may be unreliable.

The rearrangement links TRBV6-1 to TRBJ2-3; 7 nucleotides align to TRBD2. After removal of 7 bases from V and 2 bases from J, the junction contained 12 bases not matched to a gene. Per the germline V gene, CDR1 is MNHNS and CDR2 is SASEGT. The CDR3 extends over 16 amino acids. Written as DNA, the CDR3 is TGTGCCAGCACCTCGGATTTAGCGGGTACCACAGATACGCAGTATTTT. Translation: CASTSDLAGTTDTQYF.

The J gene is TRBJ2-3, the V gene TRBV10-1, with D uncertain. The CDR3 spans 15 residues. The V and J ends lost 4 bases and 2 bases respectively, with 13 bases between them. Germline V lookup: CDR1 WNHNN, CDR2 SYGVQD (reference sequence). CDR3 region: CASSVGQPDTDTQYF. The CDR3 region has the DNA TGCGCCAGCAGTGTAGGCCAGCCCGACACAGATACGCAGTATTTT.

This clonotype was counted ten times or more. J is TRBJ2-1 and V is TRBV12-3 or TRBV12-4, with D perhaps TRBD1 or TRBD2 (5 bases each). The last part of the DNA fits TRBJ2-5 better; the J call may be wrong. This CDR3 is 14 amino acids long. In nucleotides, the CDR3 is TGTGCCAGCACCCTCACTCCGGGGACGGAGACCCAGTACTTC. Protein sequence: CASTLTPGTETQYF.

CDR3 sequence (DNA): TGTGCCAGCAGCTTAGGACAACCGAACGAGCAGTACTTC. It yields the protein CASSLGQPNEQYF. V gene TRBV7-6 combines with J gene TRBJ2-5; D is uncertain. The better agreement between TRBJ2-7 and the DNA end casts doubt on the J call. This CDR3 is 13 amino acids long. Germline V gives CDR1 SGHVS, CDR2 FNYEAQ.

J is TRBJ2-5 and V is TRBV27, with TRBD2 matching 9 bases. CDR1 is MNHEY, CDR2 SMNVEV, per germline (reference sequence). The CDR3 is made up of 15 amino acids. With V trimmed by 5 bases and J by 6 bases, 10 bases remained unmatched. CDR3 nucleotide sequence: TGTGCCAGCAGTAAGTTAGCGGGAGTGGAGAAGACCCAGTACTTC. Translation: CASSKLAGVEKTQYF.

This clonotype was recorded a few times. V usage is TRBV4-1 and J usage is TRBJ1-6; 9 bases agree with TRBD1. The CDR3 has 15 amino acids. Germline CDR1 reads MGHRA; CDR2 reads YSYEKL. J gave up 9 bases and V 2 bases, and 5 bases lay outside the gene matches. DNA for the CDR3: TGCGCCAGCAGCCAAAGGACAGGGGAAGGTTCACCCCTCCACTTT. Translating it yields CASSQRTGEGSPLHF.

The V call is TRBV4-2, the J call TRBJ2-3; D remains ambiguous. Trimming stripped 0 bases from V and 6 bases from J, with 1 base between. This CDR3 comprises 11 residues. CDR1 LGHNA and CDR2 YNFKEQ come from the germline V gene. Here the CDR3 reads CASSQEDTQYF. The CDR3 DNA is TGTGCCAGCAGCCAAGAGGATACGCAGTATTTT.

The chain links TRBV11-1 to TRBJ2-5; 10 bases align to TRBD2. This CDR3 comprises 15 residues. CDR1 is SGHAT and CDR2 is FQDESV in the germline V gene (reference sequence). With 4 bases clipped from V and 3 bases from J, the junction kept 5 bases outside the gene matches. In DNA, the CDR3 is TGTGCCAGCAGCTACCTCCTAGCGGGAGAAGAGACCCAGTACTTC. Translated, it gives CASSYLLAGEETQYF.

The sample holds many counts of this clonotype. The V and J genes are TRBV6-1 and TRBJ1-5; TRBD1 agrees at 10 bases. Germline assignment: CDR1 MNHNS and CDR2 SASEGT. V lost 6 bases and J lost 4; bases outside the gene matches: 3. The CDR3 is 14 amino acids. CDR3 residues: CASRGTGENQPQHF. The CDR3 coding sequence is TGTGCCAGCAGGGGGACAGGGGAGAATCAGCCCCAGCATTTT.

This clonotype appeared many times. V and J are TRBV14 and TRBJ2-5; 11 positions match TRBD2. The ends lost 4 bases at V and 7 bases at J; junction bases unmatched: 11. CDR1 is SGHDN, CDR2 FVKESK, per germline. This CDR3 has 16 residues. The CDR3: CASSLGLAGHGGTQYF. CDR3 DNA sequence: TGTGCCAGCAGCCTCGGACTAGCGGGTCACGGGGGGACCCAGTACTTC.

Comments on this clonotype: A read error may account for a junction end that differs from germline. CDR3 sequence: CGIRGSTAQDTQYF. The CDR3 region has the DNA TGTGGCATCAGGGGGAGTACAGCCCAAGATACGCAGTATTTC. J is TRBJ2-3 and V is TRBV10-3, with TRBD1 matching over 7 bases. The CDR3 has 14 amino acids. Germline CDR1 reads ENHRY; CDR2 reads SYGVKD.

This rearrangement joins TRBV4-2 to TRBJ2-1, with D possibly matching TRBD2 (7 bases). CDR1 and CDR2 from the germline V gene are LGHNA and YNFKEQ. CDR3 length: 16 residues. The V gene lost 4 bases and the J gene lost 10 bases, with 23 bases spanning the gap. CDR3 sequence: CASSLGRGGGGGEQFF. DNA of the CDR3: TGTGCCAGCAGCCTAGGGAGGGGGGGGGGGGGGGGGGAGCAGTTCTTC.

This sequence joins TRBV10-2 and TRBJ2-4; D ambiguous. The J call may be incorrect, as the DNA end agrees better with TRBJ2-5. The CDR3 contains 14 residues. In germline, CDR1 is WSHSY, CDR2 SAAADI. Here the CDR3 DNA reads TGCGCGGGCCGCGTGGGCTGGGCCAAAAAGACCCAGTACTTC. This codes for CAGRVGWAKKTQYF.

The table lists this clonotype with a count of one. Its ends do not fully match the called genes, so a read error is possible. This sequence joins TRBV6-8 and TRBJ2-3; maybe TRBD1 (6 bases). Looked up from germline, CDR1 is MNHGY and CDR2 is SAAAGT. This CDR3 is built from 16 residues. CDR3 region: CACRGAGAGVGETQYF. The CDR3 DNA sequence: TGTGCCTGCAGGGGAGCCGGGGCCGGGGTCGGGGAGACGCAGTACTTT.

This clonotype was recorded at least ten times. This chain links TRBV7-6 with TRBJ2-1; TRBD2 aligns across 8 bases. The junction had 9 bases not matched to a gene; V was cut back by 5 bases and J by 0 bases. Germline CDR1 and CDR2: SGHVS and FNYEAQ. There are 17 residues in the CDR3. The CDR3 DNA follows: TGTGCCAGCAGCCTTCGGGGGGGACTCAGCTCCTACAATGAGCAGTTCTTC. Protein sequence: CASSLRGGLSSYNEQFF. Variable domain in full (rest from reference TRBV7-6 and TRBJ2-1): GAGVSQSPRYKVTKRGQDVALRCDPISGHVSLYWYRQALGQGPEFLTYFNYEAQQDKSGLPNDRFSAERPEGSISTLTIQRTEQRDSAMYRCASSLRGGLSSYNEQFFGPGTRLTVL.

In this sample, this clonotype turned up a few times. For the CDR3, the DNA is TGTGCCAGCAGTTACTCGACGGGGGGCGGAACCGGCGAGCAGTTCTTC. Its protein product is CASSYSTGGGTGEQFF. The V call is TRBV6-5, the J call TRBJ2-1, with a possible D match to TRBD2 (7 bases). In germline, CDR1 is MNHEY, CDR2 SVGAGI. The CDR3 has 16 residues. V lost 0 bases and J lost 10, with 19 bases in between.

About this clonotype: At one of its ends the junction is not consistent with the germline gene, which may arise from a read error. The gene calls are TRBV5-1 and TRBJ2-2; tentatively, D is TRBD2 (6 bases). Germline assignment: CDR1 SGHRS and CDR2 YFSETQ. CDR3 size: 15 residues. For the CDR3, the DNA is TGCGCCCTCAGCTTCCAGGGACTGAGCGCCGGGAAGCTGTTTTTT. It codes for CALSFQGLSAGKLFF. The complete variable domain, with remaining parts taken from reference TRBV5-1 and TRBJ2-2, reads KAGVTQTPRYLIKTRGQQVTLSCSPISGHRSVSWYQQTPGQGLQFLFEYFSETQRNKGNFPGRFSGRQFSNSRSEMNVSTLELGDSALYLCALSFQGLSAGKLFFGEGSRLTVL.

This clonotype was picked up many times. V gene TRBV14 combines with J gene TRBJ2-3, with TRBD1 identical over 8 bases. Germline trimming cut 6 bases from V and 2 bases from J; bases unmatched to any gene: 4. The CDR3 spans 14 residues. In germline, CDR1 is SGHDN, CDR2 FVKESK. As DNA, the CDR3 is TGTGCCAGCAGGTCGGGACAGGCCACAGATACGCAGTATTTT. Translating gives CASRSGQATDTQYF.

This clonotype was seen more than once but under ten times. A read error may account for a junction end that differs from germline. The rearrangement uses TRBV10-1 and TRBJ2-4; D may match TRBD1 or TRBD2 (5 bases each). In germline, CDR1 is WNHNN, CDR2 SYGVQD (reference sequence). The CDR3 is 14 amino acids. This CDR3 reads CGSTGRRAKNIQYF. The DNA of the CDR3 is TGCGGCAGCACGGGGCGGCGTGCCAAAAACATTCAGTACTTC.

This clonotype has a count of ten or more. The CDR3 coding sequence is TGTGCCAGCAGTTACCCCGCAACCATACAGAAGCAAGAGACCCAGTACTTC. It translates to CASSYPATIQKQETQYF. The V gene is TRBV6-2 or TRBV6-3, the J gene TRBJ2-5, with D unresolved. The germline V gene has CDR1 MNHEY and CDR2 SVGEGT. The CDR3 has 17 residues. Trimming shortened V by 2 bases and J by 2 bases, and 18 bases separated the two germline ends.

The chain has TRBV6-1 and TRBJ2-4; D remains ambiguous. V was trimmed by 4 bases and J by 13 bases, leaving 20 bases between them. The CDR3 has 14 amino acids. Per the germline V gene, CDR1 is MNHNS and CDR2 is SASEGT. CDR3 DNA sequence: TGTGCCAGCAGTGGACTGCCAGGCAAAGACACGCAGTACTTC. Translating gives CASSGLPGKDTQYF.